This note documents a single T cell receptor (beta chain) sequence. This entry is derived from a study of HIV-infected patients and healthy controls. Background on the study: Total CDR3 counts per chain did not differ significantly between patients and controls.

Roughly three months, about 14 weeks, into antiretroviral therapy, follow-up blood was collected. The repertoire came from unfractionated whole blood and reflected all unsorted peripheral T cells. Exclusions covered tumors, febrile or AIDS-related illness, and hepatitis B or C coinfection. Reverse transcription used around 480 ng RNA and constant-region primers for alpha and beta. Using multiplexing indices, alpha and beta chain libraries were generated apart by chain-specific third strand synthesis. MiXCR was run by TCRdb on the 5' RACE reads, yielding one entry per CDR3 protein. The sample records approximately 6,000 distinct CDR3 sequences, over 8% being singletons. The CDR3 is 15 amino acids. V shed 5 bases, J shed 2 bases, and the junction held 6 bases outside the gene matches. Per germline, CDR1 SGHTA and CDR2 FQGTGA.

The source of this sequence is an adult with HIV infection. The chain links TRBV7-3 to TRBJ2-3; 8 nucleotides agree with TRBD2. The specimen was blood, collected during antiretroviral therapy. This CDR3 is CASSPIAGFTDTQYF. The CDR3 coding sequence is TGTGCCAGCAGCCCTATAGCGGGATTCACAGATACGCAGTATTTT. The full variable domain, completed using reference TRBV7-3 and TRBJ2-3, is GAGVSQTPSNKVTEKGKYVELRCDPISGHTALYWYRQSLGQGPEFLIYFQGTGAADDSGLPNDRFFAVRPEGSVSTLKIQRTERGDSAVYLCASSPIAGFTDTQYFGPGTRLTVL.